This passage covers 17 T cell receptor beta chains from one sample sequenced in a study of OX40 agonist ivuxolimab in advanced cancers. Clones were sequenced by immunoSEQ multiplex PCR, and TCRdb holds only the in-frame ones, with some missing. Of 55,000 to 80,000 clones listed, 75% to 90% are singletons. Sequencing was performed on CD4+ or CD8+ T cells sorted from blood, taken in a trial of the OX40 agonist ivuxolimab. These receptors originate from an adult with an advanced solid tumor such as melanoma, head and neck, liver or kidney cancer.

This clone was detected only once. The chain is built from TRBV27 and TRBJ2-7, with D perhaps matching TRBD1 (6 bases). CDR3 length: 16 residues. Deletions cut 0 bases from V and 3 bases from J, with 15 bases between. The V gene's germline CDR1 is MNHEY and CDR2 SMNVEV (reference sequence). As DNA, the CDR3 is TGTGCCAGCAGTTTATCAGGCAGGGGCATGGGCTACGAGCAGTACTTC. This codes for CASSLSGRGMGYEQYF.

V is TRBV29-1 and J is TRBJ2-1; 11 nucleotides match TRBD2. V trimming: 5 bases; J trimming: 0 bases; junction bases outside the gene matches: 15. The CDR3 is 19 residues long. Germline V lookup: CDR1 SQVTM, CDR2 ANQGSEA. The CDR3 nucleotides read TGCAGCGTTCTCAGCTTGGCTAGCGGGGGGCATTTCTCCTACAATGAGCAGTTCTTC. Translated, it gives CSVLSLASGGHFSYNEQFF.

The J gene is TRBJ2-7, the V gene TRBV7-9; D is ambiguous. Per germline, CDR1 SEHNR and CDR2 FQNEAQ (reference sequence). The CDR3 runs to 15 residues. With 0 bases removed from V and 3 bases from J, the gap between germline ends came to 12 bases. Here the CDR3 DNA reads TGTGCCAGCAGCTTAGCGGGCAGGCCTTACTACGAGCAGTACTTC. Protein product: CASSLAGRPYYEQYF.

The CDR3 nucleotides read TGTGCCAGCAGCTTAATGGGGCCAGGGAGTACCTACGAGCAGTACTTC. This sequence encodes CASSLMGPGSTYEQYF. The chain employs TRBV7-2 and TRBJ2-7, with D perhaps being TRBD1 or TRBD2 (5 bases each). Germline V lookup: CDR1 SGHTA, CDR2 FQGNSA. The CDR3 has 16 residues. V was trimmed by 2 bases and J by 2 bases, leaving 16 bases between them.

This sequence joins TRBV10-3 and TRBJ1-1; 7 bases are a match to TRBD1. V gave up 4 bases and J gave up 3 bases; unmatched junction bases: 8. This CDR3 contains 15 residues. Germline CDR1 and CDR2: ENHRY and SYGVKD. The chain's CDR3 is CAISGSTGMDTEAFF. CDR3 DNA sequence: TGTGCCATCAGTGGGTCGACAGGGATGGACACTGAAGCTTTCTTT.

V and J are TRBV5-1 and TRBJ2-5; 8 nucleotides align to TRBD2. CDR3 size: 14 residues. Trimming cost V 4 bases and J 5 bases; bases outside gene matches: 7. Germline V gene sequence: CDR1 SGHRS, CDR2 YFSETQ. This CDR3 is CASSGVSGAETQYF. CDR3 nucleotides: TGCGCCAGCAGCGGGGTTAGCGGGGCGGAGACCCAGTACTTC. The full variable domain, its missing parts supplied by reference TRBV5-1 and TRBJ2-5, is KAGVTQTPRYLIKTRGQQVTLSCSPISGHRSVSWYQQTPGQGLQFLFEYFSETQRNKGNFPGRFSGRQFSNSRSEMNVSTLELGDSALYLCASSGVSGAETQYFGPGTRLLVL.

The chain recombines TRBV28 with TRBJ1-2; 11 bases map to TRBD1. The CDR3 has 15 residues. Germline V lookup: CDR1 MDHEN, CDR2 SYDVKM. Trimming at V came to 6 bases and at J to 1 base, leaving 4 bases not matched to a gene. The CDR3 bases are TGTGCCAGCAGGGAGGACAGGGGGCTTAACTATGGCTACACCTTC. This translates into CASREDRGLNYGYTF.

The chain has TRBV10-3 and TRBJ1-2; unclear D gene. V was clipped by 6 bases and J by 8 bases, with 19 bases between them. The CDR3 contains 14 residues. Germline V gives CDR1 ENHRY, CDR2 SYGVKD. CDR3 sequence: CAIRNLVGSWGYTF. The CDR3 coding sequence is TGTGCCATCAGGAACCTCGTGGGTTCATGGGGCTACACCTTC.

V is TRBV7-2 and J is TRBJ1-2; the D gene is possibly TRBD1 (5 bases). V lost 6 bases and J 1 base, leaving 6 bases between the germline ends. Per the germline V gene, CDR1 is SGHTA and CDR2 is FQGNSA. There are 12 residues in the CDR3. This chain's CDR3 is CASSDSNYGYTF. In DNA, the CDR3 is TGTGCCAGCAGTGACAGTAACTATGGCTACACCTTC.

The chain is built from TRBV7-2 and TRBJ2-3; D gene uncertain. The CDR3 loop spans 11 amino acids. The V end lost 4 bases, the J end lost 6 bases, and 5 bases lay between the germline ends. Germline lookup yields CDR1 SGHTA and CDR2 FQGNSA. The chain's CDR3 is CASSSFDTQYF. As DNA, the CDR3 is TGTGCCAGCAGCTCCTTTGATACGCAGTATTTT.

CDR3 residues: CASSLVGGLGTEAFF. DNA of the CDR3: TGTGCCAGCAGCTTAGTCGGGGGGCTTGGCACTGAAGCTTTCTTT. The chain couples TRBV7-9 to TRBJ1-1; D is possibly TRBD1 (6 bases). From germline, CDR1 is SEHNR and CDR2 FQNEAQ (reference sequence). Between the trimmed V and J ends, which lost 1 base and 4 bases, there was a span of 13 bases. This CDR3 spans 15 amino acids.

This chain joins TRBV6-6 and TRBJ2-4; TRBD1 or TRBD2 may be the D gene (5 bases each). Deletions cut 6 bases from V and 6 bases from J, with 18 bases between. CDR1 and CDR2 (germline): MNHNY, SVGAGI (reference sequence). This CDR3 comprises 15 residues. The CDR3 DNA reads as TGTGCCAGCAGACGGGACCCAAACTTCGGAAACATTCAGTACTTC. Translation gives CASRRDPNFGNIQYF.

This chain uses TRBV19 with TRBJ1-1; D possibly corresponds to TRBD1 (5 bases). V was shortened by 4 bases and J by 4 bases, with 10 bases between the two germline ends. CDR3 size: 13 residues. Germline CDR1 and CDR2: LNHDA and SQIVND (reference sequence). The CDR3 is CASSKLRGTEAFF. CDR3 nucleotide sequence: TGTGCCAGTAGTAAGCTAAGGGGCACTGAAGCTTTCTTT. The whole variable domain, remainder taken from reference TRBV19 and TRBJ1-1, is DGGITQSPKYLFRKEGQNVTLSCEQNLNHDAMYWYRQDPGQGLRLIYYSQIVNDFQKGDIAEGYSVSREKKESFPLTVTSAQKNPTAFYLCASSKLRGTEAFFGQGTRLTVV.

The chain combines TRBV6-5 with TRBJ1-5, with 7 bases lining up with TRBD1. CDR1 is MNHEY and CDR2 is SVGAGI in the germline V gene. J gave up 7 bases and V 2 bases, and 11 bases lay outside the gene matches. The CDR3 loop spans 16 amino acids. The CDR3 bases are TGTGCCAGCAGTTACCGCTCCGACAGGGCGGGCCAGCCCCAGCATTTT. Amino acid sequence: CASSYRSDRAGQPQHF.

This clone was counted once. The CDR3 region has the DNA TGTGCCAGCAGCCTACATTATACCGGTGAGCAGTTCTTC. It translates to CASSLHYTGEQFF. The chain combines TRBV7-2 with TRBJ2-1; D remains ambiguous. The germline V gene has CDR1 SGHTA and CDR2 FQGNSA. V was cut by 5 bases and J by 9 bases, with 14 bases left in between. This CDR3 has 13 residues.

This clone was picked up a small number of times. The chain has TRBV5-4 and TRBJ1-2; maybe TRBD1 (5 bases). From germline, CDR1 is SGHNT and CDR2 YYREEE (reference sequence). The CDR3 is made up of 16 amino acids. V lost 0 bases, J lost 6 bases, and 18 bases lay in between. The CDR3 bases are TGTGCCAGCAGCTTGGAACCCGAGGGTGGAGGGGATGGCTACACCTTC. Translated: CASSLEPEGGGDGYTF.

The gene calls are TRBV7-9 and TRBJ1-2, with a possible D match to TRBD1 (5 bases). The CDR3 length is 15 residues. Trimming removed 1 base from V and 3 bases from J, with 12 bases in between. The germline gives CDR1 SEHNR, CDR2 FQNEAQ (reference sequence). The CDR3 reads CASSLVAGLHYGYTF. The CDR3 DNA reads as TGTGCCAGCAGCTTAGTGGCAGGGCTTCACTATGGCTACACCTTC. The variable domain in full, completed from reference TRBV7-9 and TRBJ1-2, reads DTGVSQNPRHKITKRGQNVTFRCDPISEHNRLYWYRQTLGQGPEFLTYFQNEAQLEKSRLLSDRFSAERPKGSFSTLEIQRTEQGDSAMYLCASSLVAGLHYGYTFGSGTRLTVV.